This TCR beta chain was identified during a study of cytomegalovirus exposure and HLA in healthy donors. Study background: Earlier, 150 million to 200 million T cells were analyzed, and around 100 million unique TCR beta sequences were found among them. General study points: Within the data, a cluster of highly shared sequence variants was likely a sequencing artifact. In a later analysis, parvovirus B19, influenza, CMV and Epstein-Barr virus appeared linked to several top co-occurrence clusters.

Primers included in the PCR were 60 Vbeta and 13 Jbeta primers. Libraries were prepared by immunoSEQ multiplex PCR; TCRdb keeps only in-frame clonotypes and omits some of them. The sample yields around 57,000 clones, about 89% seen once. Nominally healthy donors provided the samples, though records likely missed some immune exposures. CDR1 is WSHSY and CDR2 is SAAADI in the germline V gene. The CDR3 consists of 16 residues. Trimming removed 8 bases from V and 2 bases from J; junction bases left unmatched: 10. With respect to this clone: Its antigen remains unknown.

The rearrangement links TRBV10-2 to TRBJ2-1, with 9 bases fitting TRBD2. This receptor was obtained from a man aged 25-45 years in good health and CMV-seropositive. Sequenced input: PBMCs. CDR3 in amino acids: CASGPLPSGTYNEQFF. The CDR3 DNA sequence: TGCGCCAGCGGTCCCTTACCTAGCGGGACCTACAATGAGCAGTTCTTC.